These 13 T cell receptor beta chains came from one sample sequenced in a study of response to subunit inactivated influenza vaccine. MiXCR, run by TCRdb on the RT-PCR reads, gives a single entry per CDR3 protein. The repertoire includes around 790,000 distinct CDR3 sequences, approximately 22% of them detected once, and roughly 10% sits in the top ten. Sample: PBMCs from blood, taken about 5 days after vaccination. These receptors originate from a man aged 45 to 65 who received an inactivated influenza vaccine.

The sample holds a few counts of this clonotype. The chain carries TRBV10-3 and TRBJ2-7, with 12 positions matching TRBD2. This CDR3 is 15 amino acids long. CDR1 and CDR2 (germline): ENHRY, SYGVKD. The V segment lost 4 bases and the J segment 7 bases; nucleotides outside the gene matches: 8. The CDR3 here is CAISGASGGAREQYF. CDR3 DNA: TGTGCCATCAGTGGGGCTAGCGGGGGGGCGAGGGAGCAGTACTTC.

This clonotype came up many times. The chain uses TRBV30 and TRBJ1-2; tentatively, D is TRBD1 (6 bases). CDR1 is GTSNPN and CDR2 is SVGIG in the germline V gene (reference sequence). This CDR3 has 15 residues. V was cut by 0 bases and J by 8 bases, with 19 bases left in between. The DNA of the CDR3 is TGTGCCTGGAGTGTACCGGGTCAGGGACATCGGGGCTACACCTTC. Its translation is CAWSVPGQGHRGYTF.

The V call is TRBV20-1, the J call TRBJ2-3, with D possibly matching TRBD2 (5 bases). CDR1 and CDR2 (germline): DFQATT, SNEGSKA (reference sequence). There are 12 residues in the CDR3. Trimming left V 3 bases short and J 8 bases short, with 12 bases between. The CDR3 nucleotides read TGCAGTGCTAGGGAGGACCGCCGTACGCAGTATTTT. Translating it yields CSAREDRRTQYF.

This clonotype came up many times. The chain has TRBV12-3 or TRBV12-4 and TRBJ2-7, with D unresolved. The CDR3 is made up of 14 amino acids. Trimming took off 2 bases at V and 5 bases at J, with 13 bases between the two ends. CDR3 sequence (DNA): TGTGCCAGCAGTTTACTCGGCCTAAAGGACGAGCAGTACTTC. Translating gives CASSLLGLKDEQYF.

This clonotype was found a few times. The chain uses TRBV29-1 and TRBJ2-2; D gene unclear. CDR3 size: 15 residues. Germline V CDR1 and CDR2: SQVTM, ANQGSEA. V shed 7 bases and J shed 4 bases, with 19 bases lying between them. The CDR3 nucleotides are TGCAGCGCCACCCCAAGCACCCTGGGCACCGGGGAGCTGTTTTTT. Amino acids: CSATPSTLGTGELFF.

This clonotype showed up just a few times. The V gene is TRBV7-6, the J gene TRBJ2-7, with D unclear. V was cut by 4 bases and J by 2 bases, with 6 bases left in between. The CDR3 runs to 12 residues. Germline V gene data show CDR1 as SGHVS and CDR2 as FNYEAQ. CDR3 DNA: TGTGCCAGCAGCTCCACCCCCTACGAGCAGTACTTC. Protein: CASSSTPYEQYF.

The V and J genes are TRBV7-8 and TRBJ1-1; D is ambiguous. CDR1 and CDR2 (germline): SGHVS, FQNEAQ. Between the trimmed V and J ends, which lost 5 bases and 8 bases, there was a span of 12 bases. The CDR3 spans 12 residues. CDR3 loop: CASSLFTGEAFF. The CDR3 bases are TGTGCCAGCAGCCTCTTCACCGGGGAAGCTTTCTTT. Full variable domain (remainder filled in from reference TRBV7-8 and TRBJ1-1): GAGVSQSPRYKVAKRGQDVALRCDPISGHVSLFWYQQALGQGPEFLTYFQNEAQLDKSGLPSDRFFAERPEGSVSTLKIQRTQQEDSAVYLCASSLFTGEAFFGQGTRLTVV.

This clonotype was found a few times. The chain is built from TRBV12-3 or TRBV12-4 and TRBJ2-6; D not resolved. This CDR3 has 17 residues. V was shortened by 2 bases and J by 0 bases, with 11 bases between the two germline ends. The CDR3 is CASSLRVPLSGANVLTF. The CDR3 DNA is TGTGCCAGCAGTTTACGCGTACCCCTCTCTGGGGCCAACGTCCTGACTTTC.

A few counts support this clonotype. The V and J genes are TRBV5-1 and TRBJ2-4; the D gene is possibly TRBD2 (6 bases). Germline V lookup: CDR1 SGHRS, CDR2 YFSETQ. V was pared by 0 bases and J by 1 base, with 11 bases between. This CDR3 spans 16 amino acids. The CDR3 is CASSLERTSAKNIQYF. CDR3 bases: TGCGCCAGCAGCTTGGAGCGTACTAGCGCCAAAAACATTCAGTACTTC.

This clonotype has only a few counts. This chain links TRBV6-1 with TRBJ2-2; 8 bases match TRBD1. J gave up 7 bases and V 5 bases, and 6 bases lay outside the gene matches. The CDR3 covers 14 residues. Germline values: CDR1 MNHNS, CDR2 SASEGT. CDR3 residues: CASSTDRVGGELFF. CDR3 in DNA: TGTGCCAGCAGTACGGACAGGGTCGGCGGGGAGCTGTTTTTT.

The chain carries TRBV6-1 and TRBJ2-7; D perhaps matches TRBD2 (5 bases). CDR1 and CDR2 (germline): MNHNS, SASEGT. Trimming took off 0 bases at V and 13 bases at J, with 10 bases between the two ends. The CDR3 is made up of 11 amino acids. The chain's CDR3 is CASSEAMDSYF. The CDR3 nucleotides are TGTGCCAGCAGTGAAGCGATGGACTCTTACTTC.

The rearrangement joins TRBV7-6 to TRBJ2-3; TRBD2 might be the D (7 bases). Trimming took off 5 bases at V and 0 bases at J, with 15 bases between the two ends. This CDR3 is 16 amino acids long. Germline loops: CDR1 SGHVS, CDR2 FNYEAQ. The CDR3 bases are TGTGCCAGCAGCGATAGGGGGGGCGGAAGCACAGATACGCAGTATTTT. Translating gives CASSDRGGGSTDTQYF.

The V gene is TRBV6-2 or TRBV6-3, the J gene TRBJ1-5; D is perhaps TRBD1 (6 bases). The germline V and J ends were trimmed by 2 bases and 3 bases, with 8 bases remaining between them. Germline loops: CDR1 MNHEY, CDR2 SVGEGT. The CDR3 sequence is 14 residues long. The CDR3 DNA sequence: TGTGCCAGCAGTTACACAGGGATCAATCAGCCCCAGCATTTT. This sequence encodes CASSYTGINQPQHF.